This T cell receptor beta chain appears in the sequencing data of a study of OX40 agonist ivuxolimab in advanced cancers. Across the study: People who had prior anti-PD-1, anti-PD-L1 or anti-CTLA-4 therapy could take part, and less than 50% had some.

Study findings and constraints: Certain nonresponders likewise exhibited a low normalized T-cell clonal expansion.

Profiled with immunoSEQ multiplex PCR; TCRdb holds only in-frame clones, not every one. The repertoire has tens of thousands of clones, roughly 80% of them found once; the top ten carry less than 25%. Note on this clone: Its antigen is undetermined. The junction does not match germline at one end; this may be a read error.

This CDR3 has 11 residues. In germline, CDR1 is SNHLY, CDR2 FYNNEI. This sample comprised CD4+ or CD8+ T cells sorted from blood, obtained in a trial of the OX40 agonist ivuxolimab. The receptor was isolated from an adult with an advanced solid tumor such as melanoma, head and neck, liver or kidney cancer. The chain uses TRBV2 and TRBJ2-4, with TRBD1 as a possible D gene (5 bases). CDR3 residues: CASSEGTGQGF. The CDR3 region has the DNA TGTGCCAGCAGTGAAGGGACCGGTCAGGGCTTC.